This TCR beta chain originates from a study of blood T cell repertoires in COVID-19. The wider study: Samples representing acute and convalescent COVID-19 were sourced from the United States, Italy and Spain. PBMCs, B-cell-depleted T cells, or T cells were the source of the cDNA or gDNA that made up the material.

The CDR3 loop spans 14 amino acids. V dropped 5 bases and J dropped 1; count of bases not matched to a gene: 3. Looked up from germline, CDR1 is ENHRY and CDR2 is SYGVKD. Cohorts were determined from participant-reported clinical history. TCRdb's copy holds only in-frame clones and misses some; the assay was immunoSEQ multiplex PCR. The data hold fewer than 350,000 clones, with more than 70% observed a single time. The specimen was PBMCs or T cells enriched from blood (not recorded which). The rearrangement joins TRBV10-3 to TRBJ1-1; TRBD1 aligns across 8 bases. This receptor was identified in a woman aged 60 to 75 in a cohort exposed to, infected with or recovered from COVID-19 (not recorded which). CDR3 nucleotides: TGTGCCATCAGTCCCGGGACAGGGAACACTGAAGCTTTCTTT. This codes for CAISPGTGNTEAFF.